Listed below are T cell receptor beta chains from one sample, sequenced in a study of Ad26.COV2.S vaccination and SARS-CoV-2 variants. The data were produced by immunoSEQ multiplex PCR, yet TCRdb's version contains in-frame clones alone and is incomplete. The sample carries a few hundred thousand clones, roughly 84% recorded once. This material consisted of peripheral blood, taken in a trial of Ad26.COV2.S vaccine versus placebo. These receptors all come from a person between 18 and 60 years old who received the Ad26.COV2.S COVID-19 vaccine or a placebo. The CDR3 runs from the conserved cysteine through the conserved F or W. A D gene is named only where the DNA matches it firmly. Expanded clones are given a class, and other clones once, few, many or no size at all.

D gene	V gene	J gene	clone size	CDR3 DNA	CDR3 protein
NA	TRBV30	TRBJ1-3	NA	TGTGCCTGGAGTGCCCTGCGGTTGTCTGGAAACACCATATATTTT	CAWSALRLSGNTIYF
TRBD1	TRBV18	TRBJ1-2	NA	TGTGCCAGCTCACCCGGAGGGGGCAGGGTCCCTGGCTATGGCTACACCTTC	CASSPGGGRVPGYGYTF
TRBD2	TRBV7-9	TRBJ2-7	few	TGTGCCAGCAGCTCCAGCAGCGGGATCAGTCCCGAGCAGTACTTC	CASSSSSGISPEQYF
TRBD1	TRBV7-9	TRBJ2-3	NA	TGTGCCAGCAGCTTAGCGCTAACAGGGGGATTCGCAGATACGCAGTATTTT	CASSLALTGGFADTQYF
TRBD2	TRBV6-2/TRBV6-3	TRBJ2-5	NA	TGTGCCAGCAGTCCGTACGGGACTATCCAAGAGACCCAGTACTTC	CASSPYGTIQETQYF
NA	TRBV7-8	TRBJ2-1	NA	TGTGCCAGCAGCTTAGTTGCAGGGGTCCCAGTCGATGAGCAGTTCTTC	CASSLVAGVPVDEQFF
NA	TRBV7-9	TRBJ2-7	NA	TGTGCCAGCAGCCCTCAGGAGTTGCCTCCCTACGAGCAGTACTTC	CASSPQELPPYEQYF
NA	TRBV25-1	TRBJ1-4	NA	TGTGCCAGCAGTGAGAGGGTGGGCAATGAAAAACTGTTTTTT	CASSERVGNEKLFF
TRBD2	TRBV5-1	TRBJ2-1	NA	TGCGCCAGCAGCCCGCAGACTAGCGCTGGAAATGAGCAGTTCTTC	CASSPQTSAGNEQFF
NA	TRBV6-2/TRBV6-3	TRBJ1-2	NA	TGTGCCAGCAGTTATGCCGGGTGGGGTAATGGCTACACCTTC	CASSYAGWGNGYTF
NA	TRBV29-1	TRBJ1-2	NA	TGCAGCGTTGAAGAGAGAAGGGGAGGAATCGTATATGGCTACACCTTC	CSVEERRGGIVYGYTF
NA	TRBV3-1/TRBV3-2	TRBJ2-3	NA	TGTGCCAGCAGCCACCACCATTTTGGGGGAGACACAGATACGCAGTATTTT	CASSHHHFGGDTDTQYF
NA	TRBV25-1	TRBJ2-7	NA	TGTGCCAGCGCGCGACTGGGTGGTCTCTACGAGCAGTACTTC	CASARLGGLYEQYF
NA	TRBV10-3	TRBJ2-7	NA	TGTGCCATCAGTGAGGAGGTTGGCTACGAGCAGTACTTC	CAISEEVGYEQYF
NA	TRBV7-7	TRBJ2-2	NA	TGTGCTAGCAGCACGGCCCCCACCGGGGAGCTGTTTTTT	CASSTAPTGELFF
NA	TRBV9	TRBJ2-3	NA	TGTGCCAGCAGCGCGGGAGCGTCTAGCACAGATACGCAGTATTTT	CASSAGASSTDTQYF
TRBD2	TRBV5-8	TRBJ2-5	NA	TGTGCCAGCAGCTTGGGAGGCGGGGGTGTCCAAGAGACCCAGTACTTC	CASSLGGGGVQETQYF
TRBD2	TRBV4-1	TRBJ2-3	once	TGCGCCAGCAGCCAAGGCCGGCTAGCGGGGGGGCCAGATACGCAGTATTTT	CASSQGRLAGGPDTQYF
NA	TRBV27	TRBJ1-2	NA	TGTGCCAGCTACGGAGGGATCTATGGCTACACCTTC	CASYGGIYGYTF
NA	TRBV18	TRBJ2-2	NA	TGTGCCAGCTCACAAGGTTACACCGGGGAGCTGTTTTTT	CASSQGYTGELFF
NA	TRBV4-1	TRBJ1-5	once	TGCGCCAGCAGCCTCCGGTGGGGGGAGGGTCAGCCCCAGCATTTT	CASSLRWGEGQPQHF
TRBD1	TRBV7-3	TRBJ2-3	NA	TGTGCCAGCAGCTTACGGGGACAGGGTTTTTCCGCAGATACGCAGTATTTT	CASSLRGQGFSADTQYF
TRBD1	TRBV18	TRBJ2-3	NA	TGTGCCAGCTCACCACCCAGGGGGCAGGACAACACAGATACGCAGTATTTT	CASSPPRGQDNTDTQYF
TRBD1	TRBV5-1	TRBJ1-6	NA	TGCGCCAGCAGATTGGACAGGCCAAATTCGAGCTCCTATAATTCACCCCTCCACTTT	CASRLDRPNSSSYNSPLHF
TRBD1	TRBV7-9	TRBJ1-5	NA	TGTGCCAGCAGCTGGACAGGGGGCGATCAGCCCCAGCATTTT	CASSWTGGDQPQHF
TRBD1	TRBV27	TRBJ1-5	NA	TGTGCCAGCAGTTGGGCAGGGGGTCAGCCCCAGCATTTT	CASSWAGGQPQHF
NA	TRBV7-6	TRBJ1-5	NA	TGTGCCAGCAGCTTGGATTGGCGGATTAATCAGCCCCAGCATTTT	CASSLDWRINQPQHF
TRBD2	TRBV4-2	TRBJ2-7	NA	TGTGCCAGCAGCCAAGAACCGGGGGGGCCCTACGAGCAGTACTTC	CASSQEPGGPYEQYF
NA	TRBV28	TRBJ2-7	few	TGTGCCAGCAGTTTCAAGGGCAGGGTCTTACACGAGCAGTACTTC	CASSFKGRVLHEQYF
NA	TRBV5-1	TRBJ2-5	NA	TGCGCCAGCAGCTTATCAGGGTACGAGGAGACCCAGTACTTC	CASSLSGYEETQYF
NA	TRBV3-1/TRBV3-2	TRBJ2-3	NA	TGTGCCAGCAGCCAAGTCAGGACAGCCGGGATCACAGATACGCAGTATTTT	CASSQVRTAGITDTQYF
NA	TRBV9	TRBJ1-2	once	TGTGCCAGCAGCCCCACCCAGAGGGGCAGGGTCTATGGCTACACCTTC	CASSPTQRGRVYGYTF
NA	TRBV11-3	TRBJ1-1	NA	TGTGCCAGCAGCCTCAGGGGTGGGACTGAAGCTTTCTTT	CASSLRGGTEAFF
NA	TRBV5-5	TRBJ1-1	NA	TGTGCCAGCAGCTTACAGGGATCGTGGAACACTGAAGCTTTCTTT	CASSLQGSWNTEAFF
NA	TRBV27	TRBJ1-6	NA	TGTGCCAGCAGACCACAGACAGGCTATTCGGATAATTCACCCCTCCACTTT	CASRPQTGYSDNSPLHF
TRBD1	TRBV6-5	TRBJ1-2	NA	TGTGCCAGCAGCCGACAGGGGAGACTTAACTATGGCTACACCTTC	CASSRQGRLNYGYTF
TRBD1	TRBV6-6	TRBJ2-3	NA	TGTGCCAGCGGCCGGGACAGGGGGTCAGATACGCAGTATTTT	CASGRDRGSDTQYF
NA	TRBV11-2	TRBJ2-1	few	TGTGCCAGCAGCTTAGATTTCGGCCGACACAATGAGCAGTTCTTC	CASSLDFGRHNEQFF
NA	TRBV7-2	TRBJ1-1	NA	TGTGCCAGCAGCTTACCCTCCGGGGGGCGCACTGAAGCTTTCTTT	CASSLPSGGRTEAFF
NA	TRBV4-3	TRBJ2-7	once	TGCGCCAGCAGCCAAGCTTCCGACAGTCCCCCTCACGAGCAGTACTTC	CASSQASDSPPHEQYF
TRBD1	TRBV7-2	TRBJ1-2	NA	TGTGCCAGCAGCATACCTCCGGGACAGGGTTCCTATGGCTACACCTTC	CASSIPPGQGSYGYTF
NA	TRBV5-6	TRBJ1-1	NA	TGTGCCAGCAGCTTGAAACCCGTGGGGAACACTGAAGCTTTCTTT	CASSLKPVGNTEAFF
TRBD2	TRBV7-8	TRBJ2-7	NA	TGTGCCAGCAGCCAAATGGGAGGGGTTCACGAGCAGTACTTC	CASSQMGGVHEQYF
TRBD1	TRBV12-3/TRBV12-4	TRBJ1-1	NA	TGTGCCAGCAGCGGGGACAGGGTCACTGAAGCTTTCTTT	CASSGDRVTEAFF
NA	TRBV7-9	TRBJ1-2	once	TGTGCCAGCAGCCCCAGCCAGGGGCCCGAATGGGATGGCTACACCTTC	CASSPSQGPEWDGYTF
NA	TRBV12-5	TRBJ1-4	NA	TGTGCTAGTGGTTTGAGGCGGGGCCCTGCAACTAATGAAAAACTGTTTTTT	CASGLRRGPATNEKLFF
NA	TRBV12-5	TRBJ1-6	NA	TGTGCTAGTGATTACGGGGGGCGCGGCTCCTATAATTCACCCCTCCACTTT	CASDYGGRGSYNSPLHF
TRBD2	TRBV4-3	TRBJ2-3	NA	TGCGCCAGCAGCCAGACTAGCGGAAACACAGATACGCAGTATTTT	CASSQTSGNTDTQYF
TRBD1	TRBV7-6	TRBJ1-1	once	TGTGCCAGCAGCCAGGACAGGGACACTGAAGCTTTCTTT	CASSQDRDTEAFF
NA	TRBV7-3	TRBJ1-1	NA	TGTGCCAGCAGTTCTCTAGGTACTGAAGCTTTCTTT	CASSSLGTEAFF
TRBD2	TRBV7-2	TRBJ2-3	NA	TGTGCCAGCAGCCCCCGACTAGCGGGGGGGATGCAGTATTTT	CASSPRLAGGMQYF
NA	TRBV11-3	TRBJ2-7	NA	TGTGCCAGCAGCTTATCGGAGAAGTACGAGCAGTACTTC	CASSLSEKYEQYF
NA	TRBV15	TRBJ1-3	few	TGTGCCACCAGCAGAGGAAGTGTAGGGCCCAGCTCTGGAAACACCATATATTTT	CATSRGSVGPSSGNTIYF
NA	TRBV18	TRBJ1-5	NA	TGTGCCAGCTCACCAAACAGCAATCAGCCCCAGCATTTT	CASSPNSNQPQHF
TRBD1	TRBV2	TRBJ2-7	NA	TGTGCCAGCAGCATATTATGGACAGGGGGCGCGTACGAGCAGTACTTC	CASSILWTGGAYEQYF
NA	TRBV4-1	TRBJ1-5	NA	TGCGCCAGCAGCCAAGAGGCGTTCAATCAGCCCCAGCATTTT	CASSQEAFNQPQHF
TRBD1	TRBV7-6	TRBJ2-7	NA	TGTGCCAGCAGCTTAGGACCGGGACAGGGGTCCTACGAGCAGTACTTC	CASSLGPGQGSYEQYF